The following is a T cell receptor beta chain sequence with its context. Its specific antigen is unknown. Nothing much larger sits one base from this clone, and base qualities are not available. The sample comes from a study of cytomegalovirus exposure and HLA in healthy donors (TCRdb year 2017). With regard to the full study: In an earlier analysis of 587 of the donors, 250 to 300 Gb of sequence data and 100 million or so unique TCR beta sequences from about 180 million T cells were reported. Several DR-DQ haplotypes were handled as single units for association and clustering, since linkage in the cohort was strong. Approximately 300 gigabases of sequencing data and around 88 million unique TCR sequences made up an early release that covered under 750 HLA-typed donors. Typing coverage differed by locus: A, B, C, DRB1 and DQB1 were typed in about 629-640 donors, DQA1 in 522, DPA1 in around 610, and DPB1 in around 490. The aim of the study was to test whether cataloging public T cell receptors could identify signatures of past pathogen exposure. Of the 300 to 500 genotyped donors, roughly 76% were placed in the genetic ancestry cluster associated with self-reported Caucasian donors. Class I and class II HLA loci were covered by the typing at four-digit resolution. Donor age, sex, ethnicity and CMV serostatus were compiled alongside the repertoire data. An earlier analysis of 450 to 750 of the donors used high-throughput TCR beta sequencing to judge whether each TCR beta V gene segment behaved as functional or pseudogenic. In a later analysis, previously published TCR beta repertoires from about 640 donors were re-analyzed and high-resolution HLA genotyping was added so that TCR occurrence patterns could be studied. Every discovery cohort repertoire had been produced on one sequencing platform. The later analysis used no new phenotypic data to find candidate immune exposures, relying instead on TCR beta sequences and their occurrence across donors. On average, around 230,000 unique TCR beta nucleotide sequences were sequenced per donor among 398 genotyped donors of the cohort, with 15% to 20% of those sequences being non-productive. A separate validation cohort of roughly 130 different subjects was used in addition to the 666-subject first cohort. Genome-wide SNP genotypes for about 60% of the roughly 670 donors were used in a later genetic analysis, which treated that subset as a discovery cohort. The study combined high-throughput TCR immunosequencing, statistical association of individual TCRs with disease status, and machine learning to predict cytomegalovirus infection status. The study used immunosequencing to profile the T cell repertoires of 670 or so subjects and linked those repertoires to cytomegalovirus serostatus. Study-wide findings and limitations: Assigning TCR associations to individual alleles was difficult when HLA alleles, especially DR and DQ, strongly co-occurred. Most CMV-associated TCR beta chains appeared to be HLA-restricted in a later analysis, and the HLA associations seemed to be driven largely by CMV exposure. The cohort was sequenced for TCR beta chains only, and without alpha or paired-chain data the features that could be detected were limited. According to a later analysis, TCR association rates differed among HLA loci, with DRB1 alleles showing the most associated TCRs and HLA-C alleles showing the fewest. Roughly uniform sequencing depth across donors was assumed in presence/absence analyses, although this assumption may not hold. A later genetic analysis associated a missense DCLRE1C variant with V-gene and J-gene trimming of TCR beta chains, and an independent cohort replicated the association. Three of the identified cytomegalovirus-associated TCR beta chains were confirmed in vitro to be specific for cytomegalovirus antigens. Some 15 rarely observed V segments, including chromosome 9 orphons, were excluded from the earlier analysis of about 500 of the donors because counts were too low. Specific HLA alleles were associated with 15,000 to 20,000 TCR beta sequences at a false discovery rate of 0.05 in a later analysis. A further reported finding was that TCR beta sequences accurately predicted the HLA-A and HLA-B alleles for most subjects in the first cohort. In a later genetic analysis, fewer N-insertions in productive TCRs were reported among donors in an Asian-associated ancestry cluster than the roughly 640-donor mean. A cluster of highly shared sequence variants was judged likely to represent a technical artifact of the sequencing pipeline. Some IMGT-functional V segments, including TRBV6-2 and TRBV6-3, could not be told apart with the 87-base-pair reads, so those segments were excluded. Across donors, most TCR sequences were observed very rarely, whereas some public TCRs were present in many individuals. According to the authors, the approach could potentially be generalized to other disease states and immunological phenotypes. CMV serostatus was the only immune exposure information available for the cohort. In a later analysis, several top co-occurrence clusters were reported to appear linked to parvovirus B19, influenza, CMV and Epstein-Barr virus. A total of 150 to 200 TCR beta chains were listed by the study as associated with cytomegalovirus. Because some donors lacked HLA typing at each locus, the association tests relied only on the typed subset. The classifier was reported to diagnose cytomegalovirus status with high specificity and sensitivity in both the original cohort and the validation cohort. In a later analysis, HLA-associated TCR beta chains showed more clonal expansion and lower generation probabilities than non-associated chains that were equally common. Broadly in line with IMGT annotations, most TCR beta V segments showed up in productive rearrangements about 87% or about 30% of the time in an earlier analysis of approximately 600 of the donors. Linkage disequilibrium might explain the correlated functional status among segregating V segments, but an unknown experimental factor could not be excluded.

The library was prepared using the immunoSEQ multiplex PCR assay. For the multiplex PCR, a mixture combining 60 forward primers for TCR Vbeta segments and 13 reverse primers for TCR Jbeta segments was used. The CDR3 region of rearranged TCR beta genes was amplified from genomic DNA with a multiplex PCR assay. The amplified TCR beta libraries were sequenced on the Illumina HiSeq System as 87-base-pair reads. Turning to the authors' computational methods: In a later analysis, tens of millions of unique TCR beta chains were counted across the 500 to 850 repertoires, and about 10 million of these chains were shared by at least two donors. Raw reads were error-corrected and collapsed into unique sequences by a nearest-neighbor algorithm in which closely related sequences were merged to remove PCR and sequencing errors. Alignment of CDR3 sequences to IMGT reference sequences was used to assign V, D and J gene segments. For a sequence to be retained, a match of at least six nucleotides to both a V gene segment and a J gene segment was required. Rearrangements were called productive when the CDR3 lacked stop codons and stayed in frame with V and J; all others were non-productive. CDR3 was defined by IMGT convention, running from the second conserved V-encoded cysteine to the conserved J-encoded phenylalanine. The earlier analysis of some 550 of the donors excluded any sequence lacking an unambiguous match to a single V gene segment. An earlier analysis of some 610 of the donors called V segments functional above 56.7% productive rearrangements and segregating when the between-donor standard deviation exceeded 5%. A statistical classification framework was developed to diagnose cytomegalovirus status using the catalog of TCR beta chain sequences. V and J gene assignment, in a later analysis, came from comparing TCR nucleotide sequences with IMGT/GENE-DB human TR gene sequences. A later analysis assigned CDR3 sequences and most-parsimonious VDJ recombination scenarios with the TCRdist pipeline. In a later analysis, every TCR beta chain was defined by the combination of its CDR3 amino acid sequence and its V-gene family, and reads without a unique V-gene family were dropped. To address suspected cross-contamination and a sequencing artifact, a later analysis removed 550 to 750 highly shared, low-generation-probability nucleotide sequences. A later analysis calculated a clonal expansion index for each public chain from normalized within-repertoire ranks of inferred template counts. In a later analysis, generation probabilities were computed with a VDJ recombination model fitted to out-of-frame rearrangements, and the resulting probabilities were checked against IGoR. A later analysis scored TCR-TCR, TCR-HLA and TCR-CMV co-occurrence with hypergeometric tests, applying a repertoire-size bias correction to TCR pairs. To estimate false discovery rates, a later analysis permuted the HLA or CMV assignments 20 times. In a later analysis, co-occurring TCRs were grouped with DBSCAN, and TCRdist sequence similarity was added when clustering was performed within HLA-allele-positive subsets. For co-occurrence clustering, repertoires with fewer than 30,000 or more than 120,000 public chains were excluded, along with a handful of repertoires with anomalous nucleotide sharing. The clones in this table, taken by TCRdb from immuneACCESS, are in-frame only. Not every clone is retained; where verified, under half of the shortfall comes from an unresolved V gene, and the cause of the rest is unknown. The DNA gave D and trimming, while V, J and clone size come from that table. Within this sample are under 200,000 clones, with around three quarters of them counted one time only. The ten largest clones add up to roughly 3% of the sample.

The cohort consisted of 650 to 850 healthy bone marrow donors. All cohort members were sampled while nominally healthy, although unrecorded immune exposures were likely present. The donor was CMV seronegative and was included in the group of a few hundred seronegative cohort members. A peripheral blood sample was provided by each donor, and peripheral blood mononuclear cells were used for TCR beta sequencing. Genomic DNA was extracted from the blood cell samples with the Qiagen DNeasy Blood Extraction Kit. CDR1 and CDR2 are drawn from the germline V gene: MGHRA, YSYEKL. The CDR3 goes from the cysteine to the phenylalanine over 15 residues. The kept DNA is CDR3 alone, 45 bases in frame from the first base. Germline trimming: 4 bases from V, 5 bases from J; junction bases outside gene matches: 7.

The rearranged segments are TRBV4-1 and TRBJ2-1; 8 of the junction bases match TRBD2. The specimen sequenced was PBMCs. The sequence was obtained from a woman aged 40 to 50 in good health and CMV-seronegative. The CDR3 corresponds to CASSRPGGTDNEQFF. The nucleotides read TGCGCCAGCAGCCGCCCGGGAGGGACCGACAATGAGCAGTTCTTC.